The 11 T cell receptor beta chains below come from one sample, sequenced in a study of cytotoxic CD8 clonotypes in ibrutinib-treated CLL. The assay was immunoSEQ multiplex PCR, and TCRdb's table has in-frame clones only and misses some. The profile shows 90,000 to 95,000 clones, 75% to 80% of them singletons. The sample here was PBMCs, taken after 24 months of ibrutinib treatment. The receptors shown here come from a human donor with chronic lymphocytic leukemia.

The chain employs TRBV5-1 and TRBJ2-7; D may be TRBD2 (5 bases). Trimming shortened V by 0 bases and J by 5 bases, and 15 bases separated the two germline ends. Germline CDR1 and CDR2: SGHRS and YFSETQ. The CDR3 is 15 residues long. The chain's CDR3 is CASSLDGEPLNEQYF. CDR3 DNA sequence: TGCGCCAGCAGCTTGGATGGGGAGCCTCTCAACGAGCAGTACTTC. Full variable domain (rest looked up from reference TRBV5-1 and TRBJ2-7): KAGVTQTPRYLIKTRGQQVTLSCSPISGHRSVSWYQQTPGQGLQFLFEYFSETQRNKGNFPGRFSGRQFSNSRSEMNVSTLELGDSALYLCASSLDGEPLNEQYFGPGTRLTVT.

In this sample, this clone turned up once. The chain couples TRBV27 to TRBJ2-5; either TRBD1 or TRBD2 may fit D (5 bases each). Germline CDR1 reads MNHEY; CDR2 reads SMNVEV (reference sequence). There are 18 residues in the CDR3. Trimming pared 2 bases from V and 5 bases from J, leaving 24 bases between. Here the CDR3 reads CASSLELVRGLLGETQYF. The CDR3 DNA sequence: TGTGCCAGCAGTTTAGAGTTGGTGAGGGGCCTTCTCGGGGAGACCCAGTACTTC.

The chain is built from TRBV19 and TRBJ1-1; D uncertain. Trimming left V 5 bases short and J 1 base short, with 11 bases between. Germline assignment: CDR1 LNHDA and CDR2 SQIVND (reference sequence). The CDR3 contains 14 residues. The CDR3 protein is CASSSRGANTEAFF. DNA of the CDR3: TGTGCCAGTAGTTCCCGCGGCGCGAACACTGAAGCTTTCTTT. Combining the CDR3 with reference TRBV19 and TRBJ1-1 gives the whole variable domain DGGITQSPKYLFRKEGQNVTLSCEQNLNHDAMYWYRQDPGQGLRLIYYSQIVNDFQKGDIAEGYSVSREKKESFPLTVTSAQKNPTAFYLCASSSRGANTEAFFGQGTRLTVV.

This chain uses TRBV25-1 with TRBJ2-1; 8 bases align to TRBD1. J was trimmed by 10 bases and V by 6 bases; bases with no gene match: 17. This CDR3 is 16 amino acids long. Looked up from germline, CDR1 is MGHDK and CDR2 is SYGVNS. DNA of the CDR3: TGTGCCAGCAGCAGAGGACAGGGTGTGACCATCAGGGAGCAGTTCTTC. Translating it yields CASSRGQGVTIREQFF.

The CDR3 here is CASSQDKGAGGERDTQYF. The CDR3, as DNA: TGCGCCAGCAGCCAAGATAAAGGGGCGGGAGGGGAAAGAGATACGCAGTATTTT. The V gene is TRBV4-1, the J gene TRBJ2-3; 9 nucleotides agree with TRBD2. V shed 0 bases, J shed 5 bases, and the junction held 12 bases outside the gene matches. The CDR3 runs to 18 residues. Germline loops: CDR1 MGHRA, CDR2 YSYEKL.

The genes are TRBV10-3 and TRBJ2-3, with D possibly TRBD2 on 6 matching bases. The CDR3 covers 15 residues. Germline V CDR1 and CDR2: ENHRY, SYGVKD. V was pared by 2 bases and J by 3 bases, with 12 bases between. The CDR3 nucleotides read TGTGCCATCAGTGAGACTAGCATCGAAACAGATACGCAGTATTTT. The encoded protein is CAISETSIETDTQYF.

This rearrangement joins TRBV9 to TRBJ1-4; 7 bases fit TRBD1. Germline assignment: CDR1 SGDLS and CDR2 YYNGEE. This CDR3 is built from 16 residues. V lost 2 bases and J lost 2; bases outside the gene matches: 6. DNA of the CDR3: TGTGCCAGCAGCGTTAGCCCACAGGGGACTAATGAAAAACTGTTTTTT. Its protein is CASSVSPQGTNEKLFF. Full variable domain (rest looked up from reference TRBV9 and TRBJ1-4): DSGVTQTPKHLITATGQRVTLRCSPRSGDLSVYWYQQSLDQGLQFLIQYYNGEERAKGNILERFSAQQFPDLHSELNLSSLELGDSALYFCASSVSPQGTNEKLFFGSGTQLSVL.

V gene TRBV28 combines with J gene TRBJ1-2; 9 nucleotides align to TRBD1. The CDR3 spans 15 residues. CDR1 and CDR2 (germline): MDHEN, SYDVKM. After removal of 2 bases from V and 8 bases from J, the junction contained 9 bases not matched to a gene. The CDR3 sequence: CASSLPYGDREGYTF. The CDR3 DNA follows: TGTGCCAGCAGTTTACCTTATGGGGACAGGGAAGGCTACACCTTC.

V is TRBV19 and J is TRBJ1-5; 8 bases match TRBD1. The length of the CDR3 is 14 residues. The germline V gene encodes CDR1 LNHDA and CDR2 SQIVND (reference sequence). V trimming: 3 bases; J trimming: 6 bases; junction bases outside the gene matches: 4. CDR3 in amino acids: CASSIPRGLQPQHF. CDR3 in DNA: TGTGCCAGTAGTATTCCCAGGGGGCTTCAGCCCCAGCATTTT.

The chain employs TRBV9 and TRBJ1-1, with D possibly being TRBD1 (6 bases). The V and J ends lost 2 bases and 1 base respectively, with 6 bases between them. CDR3 length: 13 residues. CDR1 is SGDLS and CDR2 is YYNGEE in the germline V gene. CDR3 sequence (DNA): TGTGCCAGCAGCGTGACAGGGAACACTGAAGCTTTCTTT. Translated: CASSVTGNTEAFF.

The chain recombines TRBV28 with TRBJ2-2; no definite D call. The CDR3 spans 13 residues. Trimming pared 3 bases from V and 2 bases from J, leaving 4 bases between. Germline V gene lookup returns CDR1 MDHEN and CDR2 SYDVKM. CDR3 loop: CASSFVNTGELFF. Written as DNA, the CDR3 is TGTGCCAGCAGTTTCGTCAACACCGGGGAGCTGTTTTTT.